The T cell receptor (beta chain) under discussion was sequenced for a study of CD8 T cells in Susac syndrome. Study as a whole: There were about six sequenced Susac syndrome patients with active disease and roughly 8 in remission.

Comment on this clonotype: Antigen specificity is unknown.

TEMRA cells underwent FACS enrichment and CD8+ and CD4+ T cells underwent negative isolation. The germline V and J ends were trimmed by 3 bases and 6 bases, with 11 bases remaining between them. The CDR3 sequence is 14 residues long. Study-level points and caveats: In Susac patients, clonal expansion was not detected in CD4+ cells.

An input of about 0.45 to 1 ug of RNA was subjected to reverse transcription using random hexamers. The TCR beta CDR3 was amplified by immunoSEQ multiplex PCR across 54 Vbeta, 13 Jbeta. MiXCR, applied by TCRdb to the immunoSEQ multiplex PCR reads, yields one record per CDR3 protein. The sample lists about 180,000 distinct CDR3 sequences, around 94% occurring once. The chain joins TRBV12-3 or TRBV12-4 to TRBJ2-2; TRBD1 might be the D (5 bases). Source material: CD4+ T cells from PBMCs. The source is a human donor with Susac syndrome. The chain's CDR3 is CASSFRAGPGELFF. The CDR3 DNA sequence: TGTGCCAGCAGTTTTCGAGCAGGGCCCGGGGAGCTGTTTTTT.